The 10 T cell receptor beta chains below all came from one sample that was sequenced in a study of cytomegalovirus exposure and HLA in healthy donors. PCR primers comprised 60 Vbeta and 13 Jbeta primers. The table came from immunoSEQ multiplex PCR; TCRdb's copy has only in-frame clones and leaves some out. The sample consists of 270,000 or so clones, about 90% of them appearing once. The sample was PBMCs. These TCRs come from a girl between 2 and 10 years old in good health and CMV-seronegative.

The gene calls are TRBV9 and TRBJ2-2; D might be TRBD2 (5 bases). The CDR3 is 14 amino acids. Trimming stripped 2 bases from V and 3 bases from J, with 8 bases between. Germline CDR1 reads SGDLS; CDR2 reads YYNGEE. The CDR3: CASSVEVDTGELFF. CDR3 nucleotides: TGTGCCAGCAGCGTGGAGGTTGACACCGGGGAGCTGTTTTTT.

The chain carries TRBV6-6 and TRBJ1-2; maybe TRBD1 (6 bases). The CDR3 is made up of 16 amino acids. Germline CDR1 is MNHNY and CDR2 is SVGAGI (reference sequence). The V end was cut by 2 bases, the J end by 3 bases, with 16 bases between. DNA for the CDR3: TGTGCCAGCAGTTACACAAACAGGGTAGGGGACTATGGCTACACCTTC. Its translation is CASSYTNRVGDYGYTF.

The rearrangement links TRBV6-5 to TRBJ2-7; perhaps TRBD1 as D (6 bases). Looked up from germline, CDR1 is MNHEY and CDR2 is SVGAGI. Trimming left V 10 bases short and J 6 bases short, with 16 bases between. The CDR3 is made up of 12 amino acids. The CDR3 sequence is CATLGDTSEQYF. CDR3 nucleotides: TGTGCCACTCTCGGGGACACCTCCGAGCAGTACTTC.

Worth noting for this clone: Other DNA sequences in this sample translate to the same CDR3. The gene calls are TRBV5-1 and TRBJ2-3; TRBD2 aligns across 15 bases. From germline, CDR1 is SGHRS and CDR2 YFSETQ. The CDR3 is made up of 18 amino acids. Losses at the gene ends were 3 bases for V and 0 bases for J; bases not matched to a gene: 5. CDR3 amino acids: CASSSGLAGGTSTDTQYF. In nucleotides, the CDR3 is TGCGCCAGCAGCTCCGGACTAGCGGGGGGGACGAGCACAGATACGCAGTATTTT.

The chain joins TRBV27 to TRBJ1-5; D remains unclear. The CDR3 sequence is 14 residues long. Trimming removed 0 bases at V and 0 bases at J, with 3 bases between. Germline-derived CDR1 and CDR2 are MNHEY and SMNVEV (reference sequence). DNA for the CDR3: TGTGCCAGCAGTTTATCGGCTAGCAATCAGCCCCAGCATTTT. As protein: CASSLSASNQPQHF.

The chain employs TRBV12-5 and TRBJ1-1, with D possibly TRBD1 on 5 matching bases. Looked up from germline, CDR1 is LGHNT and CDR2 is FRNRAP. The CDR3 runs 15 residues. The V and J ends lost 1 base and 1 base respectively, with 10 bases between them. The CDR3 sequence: CASGLDKTGNTEAFF. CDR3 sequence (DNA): TGTGCTAGTGGTTTGGATAAAACAGGGAACACTGAAGCTTTCTTT.

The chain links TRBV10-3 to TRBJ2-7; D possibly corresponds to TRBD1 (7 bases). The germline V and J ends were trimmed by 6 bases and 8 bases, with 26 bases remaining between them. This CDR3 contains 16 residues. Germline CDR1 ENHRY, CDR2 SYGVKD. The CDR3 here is CAIRGGQSSSMPQQYF. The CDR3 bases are TGTGCCATCAGGGGGGGACAGAGCTCCTCTATGCCTCAGCAGTACTTC.

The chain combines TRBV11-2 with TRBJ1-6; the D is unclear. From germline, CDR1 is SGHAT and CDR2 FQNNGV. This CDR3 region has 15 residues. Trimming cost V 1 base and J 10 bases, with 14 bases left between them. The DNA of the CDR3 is TGTGCCAGCAGCTTAGCCCCTCGAGCGGAGTCACCCCTCCACTTT. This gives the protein CASSLAPRAESPLHF. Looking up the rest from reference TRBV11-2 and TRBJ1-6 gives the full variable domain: EAGVAQSPRYKIIEKRQSVAFWCNPISGHATLYWYQQILGQGPKLLIQFQNNGVVDDSQLPKDRFSAERLKGVDSTLKIQPAKLEDSAVYLCASSLAPRAESPLHFGNGTRLTVT.

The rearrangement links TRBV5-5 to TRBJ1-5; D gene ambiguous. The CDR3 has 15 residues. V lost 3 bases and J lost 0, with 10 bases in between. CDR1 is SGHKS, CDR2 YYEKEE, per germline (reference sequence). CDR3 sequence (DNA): TGTGCCAGCAGCTCCTGGGCAAGTAGCAATCAGCCCCAGCATTTT. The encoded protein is CASSSWASSNQPQHF.

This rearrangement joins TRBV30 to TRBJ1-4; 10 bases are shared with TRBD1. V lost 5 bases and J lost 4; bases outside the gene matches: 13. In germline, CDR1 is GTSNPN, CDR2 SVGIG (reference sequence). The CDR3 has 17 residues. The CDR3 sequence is CAWAPGQGFGVNEKLFF. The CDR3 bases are TGTGCCTGGGCTCCGGGACAGGGGTTTGGGGTTAATGAAAAACTGTTTTTT.